The source of this T cell receptor beta chain is a study of T cell responses to AZD1222 COVID-19 vaccine. Repertoires were generated with immunoSEQ multiplex PCR, while TCRdb's copy carries only in-frame clones and drops some. The table shows 180,000 or so clones, with roughly 91% occurring only once. Concerning this clone: What it recognizes is unknown.

Second-dose timings of about 4 or about 12 weeks were pooled. The study's findings and limits: Clonal diversity was possibly underestimated, and the donors were mostly white British, with more females. Dominant CD4 TCR responses targeted spike regions 160-218 and 743-854. Only five to seven AZD1222 recipients tested seropositive at baseline.

The TCR originated in an adult who received the AZD1222 COVID-19 vaccine. The input for sequencing was peripheral blood, taken 28 days after the second AZD1222 dose.

The CDR3 loop reads CASSSAGTGGQGGYTF. The CDR3 DNA is TGTGCCAGCAGCTCCGCAGGGACAGGGGGCCAGGGGGGCTACACCTTC. The chain links TRBV28 to TRBJ1-2; 12 bases map to TRBD1. Per the germline V gene, CDR1 is MDHEN and CDR2 is SYDVKM. The CDR3 totals 16 residues. After removal of 6 bases from V and 8 bases from J, the junction contained 13 bases not matched to a gene.